Presented here are 27 T cell receptor beta chains from one specimen sequenced in a study of identical twins. TCRdb independently ran MiXCR on the 5' RACE reads; one entry per CDR3 protein. The sample yields under 250,000 distinct CDR3 sequences, approximately 11% seen once. The same data also contributed to another study, on yellow fever vaccine responses in identical twins.

The sequenced material came from memory (CD45RO+) T cells sorted from blood. These receptors were obtained from a young woman in good health.

This clonotype was counted at least ten times. This rearrangement joins TRBV12-3 or TRBV12-4 to TRBJ1-2; 8 bases are a match to TRBD1. V shed 6 bases, J shed 7 bases, and the junction held 7 bases outside the gene matches. This CDR3 region has 13 residues. The CDR3 spells CASSRTGQGGYTF. The CDR3 nucleotides are TGTGCCAGCAGCCGAACAGGACAGGGTGGCTACACCTTC.

In this sample, this clonotype turned up a few times. The chain recombines TRBV11-2 with TRBJ2-1; 12 bases are a match to TRBD2. Looked up from germline, CDR1 is SGHAT and CDR2 is FQNNGV. The CDR3 consists of 20 residues. Unmatched junction bases numbered 18, after V lost 5 bases and J lost 4 bases. CDR3 in amino acids: CASSVRTGKTSGRGYNEQFF. CDR3 nucleotide sequence: TGTGCCAGCAGCGTCCGGACAGGGAAGACTAGCGGGAGAGGATACAATGAGCAGTTCTTC.

The chain couples TRBV12-3 or TRBV12-4 to TRBJ2-5; D possibly corresponds to TRBD1 (6 bases). The V end lost 6 bases, the J end lost 2 bases, and 13 bases lay between the germline ends. The CDR3 is made up of 14 amino acids. DNA for the CDR3: TGTGCCAGCAGACGGTCACAGGGACAAGAGACCCAGTACTTC. Its translation: CASRRSQGQETQYF.

The rearrangement uses TRBV7-2 and TRBJ1-2, with D perhaps TRBD1 (5 bases). CDR1 and CDR2 (germline): SGHTA, FQGNSA. The germline V and J ends were trimmed by 6 bases and 2 bases, with 16 bases remaining between them. This CDR3 has 15 residues. The CDR3 is CASRAKEGSNYGYTF. The CDR3 coding sequence is TGTGCCAGCAGGGCCAAGGAGGGGTCCAACTATGGCTACACCTTC. Looking up the rest from reference TRBV7-2 and TRBJ1-2 gives the full variable domain: GAGVSQSPSNKVTEKGKDVELRCDPISGHTALYWYRQSLGQGLEFLIYFQGNSAPDKSGLPSDRFSAERTGGSVSTLTIQRTQQEDSAVYLCASRAKEGSNYGYTFGSGTRLTVV.

This clonotype was seen at least ten times. One end of the junction varies from germline; a read error may be responsible. The chain employs TRBV29-1 and TRBJ1-1; 8 bases fit TRBD1. This CDR3 is built from 12 residues. Germline-derived CDR1 and CDR2 are SQVTM and ANQGSEA. DNA for the CDR3: TGCAGCGTCGAAGACAGGGGACCTGAAGCTTTCTTT. Amino acid sequence: CSVEDRGPEAFF.

This chain links TRBV12-3 or TRBV12-4 with TRBJ1-1; 8 bases are a match to TRBD1. The CDR3 runs 14 residues. With 6 bases clipped from V and 5 bases from J, the junction kept 8 bases outside the gene matches. DNA of the CDR3: TGTGCCAGCAGCCAGGACAGGGTTCGAACTGAAGCTTTCTTT. This sequence encodes CASSQDRVRTEAFF.

In its sample, this clonotype was seen many times. This sequence joins TRBV5-1 and TRBJ2-5, with D perhaps TRBD1 or TRBD2 (5 bases each). Trimming took off 5 bases at V and 2 bases at J, with 10 bases between the two ends. The CDR3 sequence is 13 residues long. Germline CDR1 SGHRS, CDR2 YFSETQ. As DNA, the CDR3 is TGCGCCAGCAGTAGGGGAGATCAAGAGACCCAGTACTTC. This gives the protein CASSRGDQETQYF.

V usage is TRBV6-2 or TRBV6-3 and J usage is TRBJ2-6; TRBD1 might be the D (5 bases). V dropped 2 bases and J dropped 4 bases, with 12 bases sitting between them. CDR1 is MNHEY and CDR2 is SVGEGT in the germline V gene. The CDR3 contains 16 residues. The CDR3 loop is CASSYIGAAGANVLTF. In DNA, the CDR3 is TGTGCCAGCAGTTACATAGGGGCCGCGGGGGCCAACGTCCTGACTTTC.

This sequence joins TRBV4-3 and TRBJ2-3; D unclear. This CDR3 is built from 12 residues. Per germline, CDR1 LGHNA and CDR2 YSLEER. Trimming left V 0 bases short and J 12 bases short, with 10 bases between. CDR3: CASSQDRRAQYF. In nucleotides, the CDR3 is TGCGCCAGCAGCCAAGATCGACGGGCCCAGTATTTT.

V and J are TRBV4-1 and TRBJ2-2, with 9 bases that match TRBD2. V lost 0 bases and J lost 2; bases outside the gene matches: 7. Germline CDR1 and CDR2: MGHRA and YSYEKL. The CDR3 is made up of 18 amino acids. The CDR3 loop reads CASSQDVSGGINTGELFF. The CDR3 DNA follows: TGCGCCAGCAGCCAAGATGTCAGCGGGGGGATCAACACCGGGGAGCTGTTTTTT.

This clonotype was seen a handful of times. The chain has TRBV19 and TRBJ2-3, with 11 bases lining up with TRBD1. The length of the CDR3 is 15 residues. Germline V gene data show CDR1 as LNHDA and CDR2 as SQIVND (reference sequence). J lost 5 bases, V lost 6 bases, and 7 bases had no gene match. CDR3 sequence (DNA): TGTGCCAGTAGACCCGGACAGGGGGCGAGAGATACGCAGTATTTT. Its protein product is CASRPGQGARDTQYF.

V usage is TRBV9 and J usage is TRBJ1-1, with D unclear. The length of the CDR3 is 14 residues. From germline, CDR1 is SGDLS and CDR2 YYNGEE. The germline V and J ends were trimmed by 0 bases and 1 base, with 7 bases remaining between them. CDR3: CASSVVSGNTEAFF. CDR3 in DNA: TGTGCCAGCAGCGTAGTGTCAGGGAACACTGAAGCTTTCTTT.

This clonotype appeared once. V usage is TRBV30 and J usage is TRBJ2-5; D is unclear. Germline assignment: CDR1 GTSNPN and CDR2 SVGIG (reference sequence). With 8 bases removed from V and 1 base from J, the gap between germline ends came to 14 bases. The CDR3 extends over 13 amino acids. CDR3: CALSPPVQETQYF. The CDR3 DNA sequence: TGTGCCCTATCCCCCCCCGTCCAAGAGACCCAGTACTTC.

This clonotype was counted a few times. The chain carries TRBV3-1 and TRBJ1-1; D unresolved. The V end lost 1 base, the J end lost 11 bases, and 14 bases lay between the germline ends. CDR3 length: 13 residues. The germline gives CDR1 LGHDT, CDR2 YNNKEL (reference sequence). The CDR3 region is CASSQVWWGEAFF. As DNA, the CDR3 is TGTGCCAGCAGCCAAGTGTGGTGGGGAGAGGCTTTCTTT.

The CDR3 loop reads CASSWGTHDNEQFF. The CDR3 coding sequence is TGTGCCAGCAGCTGGGGGACGCATGACAATGAGCAGTTCTTC. This chain links TRBV11-3 with TRBJ2-1; D possibly uses TRBD1 or TRBD2 (5 bases each). CDR1 and CDR2 (germline): SGHNT, YENEEA. The CDR3 length is 14 residues. The V end was cut by 4 bases, the J end by 5 bases, with 12 bases between.

The chain joins TRBV18 to TRBJ2-7, with TRBD2 matching over 11 bases. This CDR3 comprises 21 residues. V trimming: 2 bases; J trimming: 5 bases; junction bases outside the gene matches: 23. CDR1 and CDR2 (germline): KGHSH, LQKENI. For the CDR3, the DNA is TGTGCCAGCTCACCAGGGCAGATTTCTAGAATTAGCGGGAGGGCGCAGAACGAGCAGTACTTC. This sequence encodes CASSPGQISRISGRAQNEQYF.

This clonotype was counted a few times. J is TRBJ1-1 and V is TRBV6-5; the D is unclear. The CDR3 runs 14 residues. Trimming removed 2 bases from V and 1 base from J, with 8 bases in between. Germline CDR1 MNHEY, CDR2 SVGAGI. DNA for the CDR3: TGTGCCAGCAGTTACCCGGGAGGGAACACTGAAGCTTTCTTT. It yields the protein CASSYPGGNTEAFF.

The chain combines TRBV5-1 with TRBJ2-5; 10 positions agree with TRBD1. CDR1 is SGHRS and CDR2 is YFSETQ in the germline V gene. Losses at the gene ends were 2 bases for V and 3 bases for J; bases not matched to a gene: 4. The CDR3 length is 15 residues. CDR3 sequence reads: CASSFGGTGEETQYF. CDR3 sequence (DNA): TGCGCCAGCAGCTTTGGGGGGACAGGGGAAGAGACCCAGTACTTC.

As DNA, the CDR3 is TGTGCCAGCAGCTCGGGCCGTTCAGGCCCCCAAGAGACCCAGTACTTC. Protein product: CASSSGRSGPQETQYF. V gene TRBV11-1 combines with J gene TRBJ2-5; unclear D gene. This CDR3 has 16 residues. The germline gives CDR1 SGHAT, CDR2 FQDESV (reference sequence). Between the trimmed V and J ends, which lost 4 bases and 1 base, there was a span of 16 bases.

This clonotype was observed a few times. The rearrangement links TRBV27 to TRBJ2-1, with 9 bases lining up with TRBD2. This CDR3 spans 15 amino acids. With 7 bases clipped from V and 9 bases from J, the junction kept 13 bases outside the gene matches. Germline CDR1 and CDR2: MNHEY and SMNVEV (reference sequence). The CDR3 protein is CASTWGGGAFTEQFF. The CDR3 nucleotides are TGTGCCAGCACCTGGGGCGGGGGGGCCTTCACTGAGCAGTTCTTC.

The rearrangement links TRBV28 to TRBJ2-3, with D hard to call. Germline V gene sequence: CDR1 MDHEN, CDR2 SYDVKM. The V gene lost 3 bases and the J gene lost 2 bases, with 12 bases spanning the gap. The length of the CDR3 is 15 residues. DNA of the CDR3: TGTGCCAGCAGTTTGTACGGCGGTACCACAGATACGCAGTATTTT. Its protein product is CASSLYGGTTDTQYF.

This clonotype was counted only a few times. DNA for the CDR3: TGTGCCAGCGACCCCGGGGTAGGCAATCAGCCCCAGCATTTT. It translates to CASDPGVGNQPQHF. The chain employs TRBV4-2 and TRBJ1-5, with unresolved D. Germline V lookup: CDR1 LGHNA, CDR2 YNFKEQ. The CDR3 loop spans 14 amino acids. V dropped 8 bases and J dropped 2 bases, with 13 bases sitting between them.

A few counts support this clonotype. The V gene is TRBV18, the J gene TRBJ2-6, with a weak D call TRBD2 (5 bases). CDR1 is KGHSH, CDR2 LQKENI, per germline. CDR3 length: 16 amino acids. V shed 0 bases and J shed 2 bases, with 8 bases lying between them. The CDR3 loop reads CASSPPRETGANVLTF. The CDR3 DNA sequence: TGTGCCAGCTCACCACCGAGGGAGACTGGGGCCAACGTCCTGACTTTC. The entire variable domain, with the rest obtained from reference TRBV18 and TRBJ2-6, is as follows: NAGVMQNPRHLVRRRGQEARLRCSPMKGHSHVYWYRQLPEEGLKFMVYLQKENIIDESGMPKERFSAEFPKEGPSILRIQQVVRGDSAAYFCASSPPRETGANVLTFGAGSRLTVL.

The rearrangement joins TRBV5-5 to TRBJ2-7; D is possibly TRBD2 (7 bases). Germline assignment: CDR1 SGHKS and CDR2 YYEKEE (reference sequence). This CDR3 has 14 residues. V was cut by 4 bases and J by 7 bases, with 18 bases left in between. CDR3 nucleotide sequence: TGTGCCAGCAGCCGTGGGGGGGCCGACGGGGAGCAGTACTTC. Translation gives CASSRGGADGEQYF. The variable domain in full, with the rest retrieved from reference TRBV5-5 and TRBJ2-7, is DAGVTQSPTHLIKTRGQQVTLRCSPISGHKSVSWYQQVLGQGPQFIFQYYEKEERGRGNFPDRFSARQFPNYSSELNVNALLLGDSALYLCASSRGGADGEQYFGPGTRLTVT.

This clonotype appeared a few times. The chain carries TRBV12-3 or TRBV12-4 and TRBJ2-2; 12 bases fit TRBD2. Unmatched junction bases numbered 6, after V lost 6 bases and J lost 1 base. The CDR3 length is 17 residues. DNA for the CDR3: TGTGCCAGCAGCCGACTAGCGGGAGTTCGGAACACCGGGGAGCTGTTTTTT. It yields the protein CASSRLAGVRNTGELFF.

This clonotype was seen more than once but under ten times. The V and J genes are TRBV18 and TRBJ2-3, with D unclear. CDR1 is KGHSH, CDR2 LQKENI, per germline. The V end was cut by 3 bases, the J end by 4 bases, with 2 bases between. The CDR3 covers 11 residues. The CDR3 reads CASSPSDTQYF. DNA for the CDR3: TGTGCCAGCTCACCTTCAGATACGCAGTATTTT.

The chain uses TRBV28 and TRBJ1-6; 7 positions match TRBD1. This CDR3 is 16 amino acids long. V dropped 6 bases and J dropped 0; count of bases not matched to a gene: 5. Germline CDR1 and CDR2: MDHEN and SYDVKM. CDR3 bases: TGTGCCAGCAGCCGGACAGGCAGCTCCTATAATTCACCCCTCCACTTT. The encoded protein is CASSRTGSSYNSPLHF.